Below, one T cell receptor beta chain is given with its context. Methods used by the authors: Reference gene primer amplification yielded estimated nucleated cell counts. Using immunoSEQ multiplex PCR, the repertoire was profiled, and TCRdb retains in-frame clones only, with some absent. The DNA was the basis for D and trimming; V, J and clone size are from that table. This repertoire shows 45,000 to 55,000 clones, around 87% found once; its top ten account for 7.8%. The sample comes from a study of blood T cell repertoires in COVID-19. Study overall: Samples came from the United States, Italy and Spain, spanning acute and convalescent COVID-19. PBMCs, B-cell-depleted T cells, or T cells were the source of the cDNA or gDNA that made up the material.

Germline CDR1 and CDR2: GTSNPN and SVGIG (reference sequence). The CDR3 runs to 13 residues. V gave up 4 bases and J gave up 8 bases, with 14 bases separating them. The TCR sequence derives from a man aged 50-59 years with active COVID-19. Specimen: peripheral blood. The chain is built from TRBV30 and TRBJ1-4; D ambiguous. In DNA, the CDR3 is TGTGCCTGGAACACGATTCCAGTGGAAAAACTGTTTTTT. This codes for CAWNTIPVEKLFF.